The clone carrying this TCR beta chain was counted between two and nine times. Produced via immunoSEQ multiplex PCR; TCRdb's table is partial and in-frame only. The sample lists 200,000 to 250,000 clones, 83% occurring once. The data derive from a study of blood T cell repertoires in COVID-19. Per the germline V gene, CDR1 is KGHSH and CDR2 is LQKENI. There are 16 residues in the CDR3. V lost 4 bases and J lost 6; bases outside the gene matches: 12. J is TRBJ2-7 and V is TRBV18; the match to TRBD1 covers 10 bases. The clonotype comes from a young woman with COVID-19, enrolled during active disease. The sequenced sample consisted of peripheral blood. CDR3 loop: CASSQSSDRGLIEQYF. CDR3 DNA sequence: TGTGCCAGCTCACAATCGTCGGACAGGGGGTTAATCGAGCAGTACTTC.